A single sample is the source of the 23 T cell receptor beta chains below, sequenced in a study of T cells in Graves' hyperthyroidism and ophthalmopathy. The source material, RNA transcripts, was used to amplify TCR beta CDR3 regions. With the HTBI primer set, the TCR CDR3 went through a first round of RT-PCR. TCRdb re-analysed the multiplex PCR reads in MiXCR, keeping a single row per CDR3 protein. The table includes about 280,000 distinct CDR3 sequences, less than 30% detected once. The sample consisted of blood. These receptors all stem from a man aged 35-49 years with Graves' hyperthyroidism that later progressed to Graves' ophthalmopathy.

This clonotype was observed many times. The chain recombines TRBV6-1 with TRBJ2-5; no reliable D call. The length of the CDR3 is 13 residues. With 7 bases removed from V and 1 base from J, the gap between germline ends came to 10 bases. Germline V gene sequence: CDR1 MNHNS, CDR2 SASEGT. CDR3 in DNA: TGTGCCAGCATGAGAGGCAGCCAAGAGACCCAGTACTTC. Amino acid sequence: CASMRGSQETQYF.

This clonotype was found once. At one of its ends the junction is not consistent with the germline gene, which may arise from a read error. The V and J genes are TRBV12-3 or TRBV12-4 and TRBJ1-1; D remains unclear. The CDR3 is 13 amino acids. The CDR3 DNA is TGTGCCAGCAATAGGCTAATGAACACTGAAGCTTCCTTT. Protein product: CASNRLMNTEASF.

The gene calls are TRBV2 and TRBJ2-5; tentatively, D is TRBD1 (5 bases). Germline V CDR1 and CDR2: SNHLY, FYNNEI. The CDR3 spans 13 residues. Between the trimmed V and J ends, which lost 5 bases and 1 base, there was a span of 8 bases. The CDR3: CASSYRLQETQYF. DNA of the CDR3: TGTGCCAGCAGTTACAGGCTCCAAGAGACCCAGTACTTC. The full variable domain, in which reference TRBV2 and TRBJ2-5 provide the parts outside the CDR3, is EPEVTQTPSHQVTQMGQEVILRCVPISNHLYFYWYRQILGQKVEFLVSFYNNEISEKSEIFDDQFSVERPDGSNFTLKIRSTKLEDSAMYFCASSYRLQETQYFGPGTRLLVL.

This clonotype appeared many times. The V and J genes are TRBV7-9 and TRBJ1-1, with D possibly matching TRBD1 (5 bases). Germline values: CDR1 SEHNR, CDR2 FQNEAQ (reference sequence). V was cut by 2 bases and J by 7 bases, with 11 bases left in between. The CDR3 has 13 amino acids. The CDR3, as DNA: TGTGCCAGCAGCTTACAGGGCAGAGGTGAAGCTTTCTTT. It encodes CASSLQGRGEAFF.

The chain has TRBV7-2 and TRBJ2-1; D perhaps matches TRBD2 (5 bases). This CDR3 region has 13 residues. Germline V gene lookup returns CDR1 SGHTA and CDR2 FQGNSA. In nucleotides, the CDR3 is TGTGCTTCAGCAGCGGATTCCTACAATGAGCAGTTCTTC. The encoded protein is CASAADSYNEQFF.

This chain uses TRBV6-2 or TRBV6-3 with TRBJ2-7; D is uncertain. V lost 7 bases, J lost 2 bases, and 15 bases lay in between. Germline CDR1 is MNHEY and CDR2 is SVGEGT. The CDR3 loop spans 14 amino acids. CDR3 coding DNA: TGTGCCAGCACACAGACCGGGCTTACCTACGAGCAGTACTTC. Encoded protein: CASTQTGLTYEQYF.

This clonotype occurred many times. The gene calls are TRBV12-3 or TRBV12-4 and TRBJ2-7; TRBD2 matches 10 bases. J lost 2 bases, V lost 6 bases, and 4 bases had no gene match. The CDR3 is 14 amino acids. The CDR3: CASSRTSGAYEQYF. CDR3 nucleotide sequence: TGTGCCAGCAGCCGGACTAGCGGTGCCTACGAGCAGTACTTC.

The table lists this clonotype with many counts. CDR3 region: CSASGTGGGYEQYF. The DNA of the CDR3 is TGCAGTGCTAGTGGGACAGGGGGCGGTTACGAGCAGTACTTC. The genes are TRBV20-1 and TRBJ2-7, with TRBD1 identical over 12 bases. The ends lost 3 bases at V and 4 bases at J; junction bases unmatched: 4. From germline, CDR1 is DFQATT and CDR2 SNEGSKA (reference sequence). The CDR3 loop spans 14 amino acids.

This clonotype was observed once. J is TRBJ2-7 and V is TRBV20-1; 8 bases are a match to TRBD1. Germline trimming cut 3 bases from V and 2 bases from J; bases unmatched to any gene: 12. Germline CDR1 is DFQATT and CDR2 is SNEGSKA (reference sequence). CDR3 length: 16 amino acids. CDR3 in amino acids: CSASEFGTGKTYEQYF. CDR3 bases: TGCAGTGCTAGTGAATTCGGGACAGGAAAGACCTACGAGCAGTACTTC.

The chain is built from TRBV2 and TRBJ2-7; a weak D match, TRBD2 (6 bases). Trimming pared 7 bases from V and 2 bases from J, leaving 18 bases between. CDR1 and CDR2 from the germline V gene are SNHLY and FYNNEI. The CDR3 length is 15 residues. The CDR3 is CASKPAGGPTYEQYF. The CDR3 bases are TGTGCCAGCAAACCCGCCGGGGGACCCACCTACGAGCAGTACTTC.

This clonotype was recorded at least ten times. V and J are TRBV27 and TRBJ1-2; D is undetermined. This CDR3 has 15 amino acids. V was cut by 3 bases and J by 2 bases, with 13 bases left in between. Germline assignment: CDR1 MNHEY and CDR2 SMNVEV (reference sequence). CDR3 sequence: CASSLKLGQNYGYTF. The CDR3 DNA sequence: TGTGCCAGCAGTTTGAAACTTGGCCAGAACTATGGCTACACCTTC.

The V gene is TRBV6-2 or TRBV6-3, the J gene TRBJ2-5; TRBD2 aligns across 8 bases. Germline CDR1 and CDR2: MNHEY and SVGEGT. V dropped 0 bases and J dropped 3; count of bases not matched to a gene: 15. The CDR3 runs to 19 residues. CDR3 nucleotide sequence: TGTGCCAGCAGTTACTCGAACCAACCATCGGGAGGGAGAAAAGAGACCCAGTACTTC. Its protein is CASSYSNQPSGGRKETQYF.

V is TRBV7-2 and J is TRBJ1-5; perhaps TRBD1 as D (6 bases). The CDR3 length is 15 residues. From germline, CDR1 is SGHTA and CDR2 FQGNSA. Trimming took off 5 bases at V and 5 bases at J, with 16 bases between the two ends. CDR3 in DNA: TGTGCCAGCAGCCCGGGGGCCAGGGAGGATCAGCCCCAGCATTTT. Its translation is CASSPGAREDQPQHF. Variable domain in full (rest from reference TRBV7-2 and TRBJ1-5): GAGVSQSPSNKVTEKGKDVELRCDPISGHTALYWYRQSLGQGLEFLIYFQGNSAPDKSGLPSDRFSAERTGGSVSTLTIQRTQQEDSAVYLCASSPGAREDQPQHFGDGTRLSIL.

This clonotype was counted at least ten times. The rearrangement uses TRBV5-1 and TRBJ1-1; D uncertain. The V and J ends lost 1 base and 7 bases respectively, with 8 bases between them. The germline gives CDR1 SGHRS, CDR2 YFSETQ. This CDR3 spans 12 amino acids. CDR3 bases: TGCGCCAGCAGCTTGAAGAAGGGTGAAGCTTTCTTT. The encoded protein is CASSLKKGEAFF. Combining the CDR3 with reference TRBV5-1 and TRBJ1-1 gives the whole variable domain KAGVTQTPRYLIKTRGQQVTLSCSPISGHRSVSWYQQTPGQGLQFLFEYFSETQRNKGNFPGRFSGRQFSNSRSEMNVSTLELGDSALYLCASSLKKGEAFFGQGTRLTVV.

This chain uses TRBV6-2 or TRBV6-3 with TRBJ2-5; D not resolved. Trimming took off 4 bases at V and 4 bases at J, with 13 bases between the two ends. The CDR3 is 14 amino acids. Germline V gives CDR1 MNHEY, CDR2 SVGEGT. CDR3 DNA: TGTGCCAGCAGTTCGTCTGGGCAGTCAGAGACCCAGTACTTC. Protein product: CASSSSGQSETQYF.

This clonotype was recorded many times. The V call is TRBV24-1, the J call TRBJ1-1, with D perhaps matching TRBD1 (5 bases). CDR3 length: 13 amino acids. From germline, CDR1 is KGHDR and CDR2 SFDVKD. The V and J ends lost 9 bases and 1 base respectively, with 11 bases between them. The chain's CDR3 is CATRTSQNTEAFF. As DNA, the CDR3 is TGTGCCACCCGGACATCCCAGAACACTGAAGCTTTCTTT.

This chain links TRBV19 with TRBJ1-1; D is ambiguous. The CDR3 has 15 residues. The V gene's germline CDR1 is LNHDA and CDR2 SQIVND (reference sequence). Trimming shortened V by 3 bases and J by 4 bases, and 15 bases separated the two germline ends. CDR3 in amino acids: CASSIIGSLGTEAFF. DNA for the CDR3: TGTGCCAGTAGTATTATCGGAAGCTTAGGCACTGAAGCTTTCTTT.

This clonotype was observed at least ten times. Given a much more abundant clone one base away, this may be a read error. The CDR3 is CASNYEGARTGELFF. The DNA for the CDR3 is TGTGCCAGCAATTACGAAGGGGCGCGCACCGGGGAGCTGTTTTTT. This chain joins TRBV6-5 and TRBJ2-2; tentative D call: TRBD1 (5 bases). Germline-derived CDR1 and CDR2 are MNHEY and SVGAGI. The CDR3 is 15 residues long.

This clonotype was observed many times. The genes are TRBV24-1 and TRBJ2-2; 8 bases map to TRBD1. Germline assignment: CDR1 KGHDR and CDR2 SFDVKD. This CDR3 is built from 14 residues. Unmatched junction bases numbered 7, after V lost 9 bases and J lost 5 bases. CDR3 region: CATSATGETGELFF. The CDR3 DNA reads TGTGCCACCTCCGCGACAGGGGAAACCGGGGAGCTGTTTTTT.

This clonotype was picked up many times. This chain uses TRBV6-6 with TRBJ2-2; no firm D call. V gave up 4 bases and J gave up 3 bases, with 12 bases separating them. The germline CDR1 and CDR2 sequences are MNHNY and SVGAGI (reference sequence). The CDR3 length is 15 residues. The CDR3, as DNA: TGTGCCAGCAGTTTAGGTGTGGCCGACACCGGGGAGCTGTTTTTT. Its translation is CASSLGVADTGELFF.

This clonotype was detected a few times. The V call is TRBV28, the J call TRBJ1-2; D unclear. Deletions cut 6 bases from V and 8 bases from J, with 16 bases between. This CDR3 region has 13 residues. Germline V gene sequence: CDR1 MDHEN, CDR2 SYDVKM. CDR3 loop: CASSRYKSGGYTF. The CDR3 DNA sequence: TGTGCCAGCAGCCGTTATAAATCGGGAGGCTACACCTTC.

This clonotype was counted many times. V and J are TRBV9 and TRBJ1-1; D not certain. Germline values: CDR1 SGDLS, CDR2 YYNGEE. With 2 bases removed from V and 5 bases from J, the gap between germline ends came to 10 bases. This CDR3 region has 13 residues. CDR3 amino acids: CASSVYARTEAFF. For the CDR3, the DNA is TGTGCCAGCAGCGTTTACGCGCGGACTGAAGCTTTCTTT.

Turning to this clonotype: The junction does not match germline at one end; this may be a read error. V and J are TRBV10-3 and TRBJ1-1; 8 bases align to TRBD1. Germline-derived CDR1 and CDR2 are ENHRY and SYGVKD. The CDR3 has 15 residues. The CDR3 protein is CAISEPDRVGTGAFF. CDR3 sequence (DNA): TGTGCCATCAGTGAGCCGGACAGGGTTGGCACTGGAGCTTTCTTT.